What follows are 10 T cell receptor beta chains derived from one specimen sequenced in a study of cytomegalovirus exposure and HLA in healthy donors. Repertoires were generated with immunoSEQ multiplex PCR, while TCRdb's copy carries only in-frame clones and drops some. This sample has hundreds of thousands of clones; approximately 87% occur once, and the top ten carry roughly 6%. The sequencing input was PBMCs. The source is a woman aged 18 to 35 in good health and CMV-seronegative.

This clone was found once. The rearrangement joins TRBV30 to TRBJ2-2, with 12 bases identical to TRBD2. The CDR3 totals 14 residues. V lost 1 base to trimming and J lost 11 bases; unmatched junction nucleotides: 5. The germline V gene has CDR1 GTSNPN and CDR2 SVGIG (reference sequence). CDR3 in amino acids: CAWSGGTSGLELFF. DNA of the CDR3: TGTGCCTGGAGTGGGGGGACTAGCGGGTTAGAGCTGTTTTTT.

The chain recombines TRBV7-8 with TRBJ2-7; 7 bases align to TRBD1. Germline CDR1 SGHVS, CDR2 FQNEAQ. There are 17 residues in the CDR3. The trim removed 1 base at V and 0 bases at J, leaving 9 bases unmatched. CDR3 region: CASSLEGAWGSSYEQYF. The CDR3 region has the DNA TGTGCCAGCAGCTTAGAGGGGGCTTGGGGGAGCTCCTACGAGCAGTACTTC.

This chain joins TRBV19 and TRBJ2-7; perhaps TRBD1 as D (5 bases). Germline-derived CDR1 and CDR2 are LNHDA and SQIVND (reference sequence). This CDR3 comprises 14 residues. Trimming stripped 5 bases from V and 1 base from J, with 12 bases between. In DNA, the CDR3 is TGTGCCAGTAGTTGGTCGCCAGGGTCCTACGAGCAGTACTTC. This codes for CASSWSPGSYEQYF.

CDR3: CASSQGLVDEQFF. CDR3 sequence (DNA): TGCGCCAGCAGCCAGGGACTAGTGGATGAGCAGTTCTTC. The chain has TRBV4-1 and TRBJ2-1; 8 positions match TRBD2. Trimming removed 3 bases from V and 8 bases from J; junction bases left unmatched: 3. Germline assignment: CDR1 MGHRA and CDR2 YSYEKL. The CDR3 consists of 13 residues.

The CDR3 DNA follows: TGTGCCAGCAGCGTAGGGACAGGGGAGAATCAGCCCCAGCATTTT. It is translated as CASSVGTGENQPQHF. The chain couples TRBV9 to TRBJ1-5, with 9 bases aligning to TRBD1. The CDR3 runs to 15 residues. Germline assignment: CDR1 SGDLS and CDR2 YYNGEE. J lost 4 bases, V lost 0 bases, and 2 bases had no gene match.

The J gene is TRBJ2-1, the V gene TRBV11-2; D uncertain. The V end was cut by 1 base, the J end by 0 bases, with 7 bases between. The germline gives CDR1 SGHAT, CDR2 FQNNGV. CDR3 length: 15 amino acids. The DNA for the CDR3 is TGTGCCAGCAGCTTAGTACCAAGCTCCTACAATGAGCAGTTCTTC. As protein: CASSLVPSSYNEQFF.

For the CDR3, the DNA is TGCGCCAGCGGACAGGGTCTCGACACCGGGGAGCTGTTTTTT. It is translated as CASGQGLDTGELFF. V usage is TRBV5-1 and J usage is TRBJ2-2, with 8 bases aligning to TRBD1. Germline V gene data show CDR1 as SGHRS and CDR2 as YFSETQ. The length of the CDR3 is 14 residues. The junction had 5 bases not matched to a gene; V was cut back by 7 bases and J by 3 bases.

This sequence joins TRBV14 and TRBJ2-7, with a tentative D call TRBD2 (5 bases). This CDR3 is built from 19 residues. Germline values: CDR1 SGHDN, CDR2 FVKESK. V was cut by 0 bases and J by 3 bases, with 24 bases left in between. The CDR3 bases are TGTGCCAGCAGCCAAGATCCCGGGTGGCCGGGCCGCCGGGACTACGAGCAGTACTTC. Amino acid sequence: CASSQDPGWPGRRDYEQYF.

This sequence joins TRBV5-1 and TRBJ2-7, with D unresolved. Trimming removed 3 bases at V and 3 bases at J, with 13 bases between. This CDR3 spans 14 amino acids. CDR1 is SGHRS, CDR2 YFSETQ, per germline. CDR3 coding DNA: TGCGCCAGCAGCTCGTCCCTAGGTGGCTACGAGCAGTACTTC. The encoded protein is CASSSSLGGYEQYF.

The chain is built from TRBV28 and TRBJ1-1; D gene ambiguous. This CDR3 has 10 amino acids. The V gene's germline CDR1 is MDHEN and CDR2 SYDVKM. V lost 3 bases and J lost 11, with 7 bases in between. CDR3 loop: CASSFIGAFF. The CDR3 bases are TGTGCCAGCAGTTTCATTGGTGCTTTCTTT. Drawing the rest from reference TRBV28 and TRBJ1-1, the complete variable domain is DVKVTQSSRYLVKRTGEKVFLECVQDMDHENMFWYRQDPGLGLRLIYFSYDVKMKEKGDIPEGYSVSREKKERFSLILESASTNQTSMYLCASSFIGAFFGQGTRLTVV.